Shown below are 24 T cell receptor beta chains from a single sample sequenced in a study of cytomegalovirus exposure and HLA in healthy donors. PCR primers comprised 60 Vbeta and 13 Jbeta primers. Libraries were prepared by immunoSEQ multiplex PCR; TCRdb keeps only in-frame clonotypes and omits some of them. This table holds roughly 140,000 clones, about three quarters found once. The sequenced material came from PBMCs. These receptors came from a man younger than 35 in good health and CMV-seronegative.

The genes are TRBV5-6 and TRBJ1-2; TRBD1 matches at 8 bases. Unmatched junction bases numbered 13, after V lost 4 bases and J lost 5 bases. Per the germline V gene, CDR1 is SGHDT and CDR2 is YYEEEE. The CDR3 runs 16 residues. This CDR3 is CASSPYTGGQVYGYTF. Written as DNA, the CDR3 is TGTGCCAGCAGCCCATACACCGGGGGACAGGTATATGGCTACACCTTC.

To note about this clone: Germline and junction disagree at one end, which may indicate a read error. The chain links TRBV2 to TRBJ2-7; D not certain. There are 12 residues in the CDR3. The V gene's germline CDR1 is SNHLY and CDR2 FYNNEI. CDR3 sequence reads: CASSTVSSEQYF. The CDR3 DNA follows: TGTGCCAGCAGTACGGTTTCCTCCGAGCAGTACTTC.

V usage is TRBV18 and J usage is TRBJ1-4; D possibly corresponds to TRBD1 (5 bases). Germline CDR1 and CDR2: KGHSH and LQKENI. V lost 2 bases and J lost 8, with 18 bases in between. The CDR3 runs 16 residues. In DNA form, the CDR3 reads TGTGCCAGCTCACCAGCCGTCGGCGTATCAGGGGAAAAACTGTTTTTT. Translated: CASSPAVGVSGEKLFF.

This clone was recorded a few times. J is TRBJ1-1 and V is TRBV25-1, with D possibly TRBD1 on 6 matching bases. Germline lookup yields CDR1 MGHDK and CDR2 SYGVNS. V gave up 4 bases and J gave up 0 bases, with 12 bases separating them. There are 15 residues in the CDR3. This CDR3 reads CASSADRFMNTEAFF. The CDR3 DNA reads TGTGCCAGCAGTGCCGACAGGTTCATGAACACTGAAGCTTTCTTT.

The chain is built from TRBV19 and TRBJ2-7, with TRBD1 matching 11 bases. The CDR3 contains 14 residues. V lost 4 bases to trimming and J lost 6 bases; unmatched junction nucleotides: 5. The germline V gene encodes CDR1 LNHDA and CDR2 SQIVND (reference sequence). In DNA, the CDR3 is TGTGCCAGTAGTAGGGACAGGGGGAACGGCGAGCAGTACTTC. Protein sequence: CASSRDRGNGEQYF.

The chain carries TRBV4-2 and TRBJ2-5; TRBD1 might be the D (6 bases). The J call could be wrong; TRBJ2-7 is a better fit for the DNA end. Germline V gene sequence: CDR1 LGHNA, CDR2 YNFKEQ. The CDR3 covers 16 residues. The CDR3 DNA reads as TGTGCCAGCAGCCAAGTCGTAGGACAGTCCTCCTACGAGCAGTACTTC. It yields the protein CASSQVVGQSSYEQYF.

The chain recombines TRBV19 with TRBJ2-7, with 7 bases fitting TRBD1. J lost 2 bases, V lost 5 bases, and 9 bases had no gene match. This CDR3 region has 15 residues. Germline V gene data show CDR1 as LNHDA and CDR2 as SQIVND (reference sequence). The CDR3 DNA reads as TGTGCCAGTAGTCCCAGACAGGGCTCCACCTACGAGCAGTACTTC. This codes for CASSPRQGSTYEQYF.

In the case of this clone: Other DNA sequences within the sample encode an identical CDR3. The rearrangement links TRBV5-1 to TRBJ2-5; D is perhaps TRBD2 (5 bases). In germline, CDR1 is SGHRS, CDR2 YFSETQ. The CDR3 contains 13 residues. V was cut by 0 bases and J by 5 bases, with 8 bases left in between. CDR3: CASSLEPGETQYF. CDR3 in DNA: TGCGCCAGCAGCTTGGAACCGGGGGAGACCCAGTACTTC.

This clone was counted a single time. J is TRBJ2-7 and V is TRBV29-1; 14 bases align to TRBD2. V trimming: 6 bases; J trimming: 2 bases; junction bases outside the gene matches: 18. Germline CDR1 reads SQVTM; CDR2 reads ANQGSEA. The CDR3 totals 19 residues. Here the CDR3 DNA reads TGCAGCGTGGGATTCTCAGGGACTAGCGGGAGTGAGTACCCCTACGAGCAGTACTTC. Its translation is CSVGFSGTSGSEYPYEQYF.

The rearrangement joins TRBV6-4 to TRBJ1-4, with a possible D match to TRBD1 (6 bases). In germline, CDR1 is MRHNA, CDR2 SNTAGT. V shed 2 bases and J shed 5 bases, with 6 bases lying between them. There are 13 residues in the CDR3. CDR3 residues: CASSDGTNEKLFF. For the CDR3, the DNA is TGTGCCAGCAGTGACGGGACAAATGAAAAACTGTTTTTT.

V gene TRBV21-1 combines with J gene TRBJ2-5; the table names TRBD1, a call not compared with the DNA. TRBV21-1 is annotated as a pseudogene. The CDR3 covers 13 residues. The CDR3 loop reads CASSSGQGREQYF. CDR3 nucleotides: TGTGCCAGCAGCTCGGGACAGGGGAGGGAGCAGTACTTC.

The chain links TRBV12-5 to TRBJ1-1; D gene uncertain. The V end was cut by 6 bases, the J end by 3 bases, with 8 bases between. This CDR3 contains 12 residues. The germline gives CDR1 LGHNT, CDR2 FRNRAP. CDR3 loop: CASGRDYTEAFF. As DNA, the CDR3 is TGTGCTAGTGGGAGGGATTACACTGAAGCTTTCTTT.

The chain recombines TRBV19 with TRBJ2-7, with 8 bases that match TRBD1. This CDR3 has 13 residues. Germline-derived CDR1 and CDR2 are LNHDA and SQIVND (reference sequence). V trimming: 5 bases; J trimming: 5 bases; junction bases outside the gene matches: 5. CDR3 coding DNA: TGTGCCAGTAGTCCCCAGGGGGCACACGAGCAGTACTTC. It specifies CASSPQGAHEQYF.

V and J are TRBV11-2 and TRBJ2-2; 7 bases fit TRBD2. V lost 3 bases, J lost 0 bases, and 4 bases stayed unmatched. The CDR3 is made up of 16 amino acids. Germline V gene sequence: CDR1 SGHAT, CDR2 FQNNGV. The CDR3 DNA reads TGTGCCAGCAGCTTCGTCCTAGCGGCGAACACCGGGGAGCTGTTTTTT. Translating it yields CASSFVLAANTGELFF.

This chain links TRBV6-5 with TRBJ1-5, with D hard to call. This CDR3 region has 16 residues. Germline V gene sequence: CDR1 MNHEY, CDR2 SVGAGI. The V end lost 4 bases, the J end lost 2 bases, and 15 bases lay between the germline ends. CDR3 amino acids: CASSSTQDLGNQPQHF. CDR3 nucleotides: TGTGCCAGCAGTTCCACACAAGACTTGGGCAATCAGCCCCAGCATTTT.

The V gene is TRBV30, the J gene TRBJ1-2; D not resolved. The germline V gene has CDR1 GTSNPN and CDR2 SVGIG (reference sequence). CDR3 length: 13 amino acids. V lost 1 base and J lost 8, with 14 bases in between. The CDR3: CAWSDGGNSGYTF. CDR3 in DNA: TGTGCCTGGAGTGACGGAGGGAATTCAGGCTACACCTTC.

This sequence joins TRBV27 and TRBJ1-1; a possible D gene is TRBD1 (6 bases). Trimming took off 5 bases at V and 8 bases at J, with 15 bases between the two ends. Per the germline V gene, CDR1 is MNHEY and CDR2 is SMNVEV (reference sequence). This CDR3 spans 13 amino acids. The DNA of the CDR3 is TGTGCCAGCAGTCCCACTCCGGGGACAGAAGCTTTCTTT. It encodes CASSPTPGTEAFF.

V gene TRBV19 combines with J gene TRBJ2-1; the D gene is possibly TRBD1 (6 bases). The V end was cut by 5 bases, the J end by 8 bases, with 10 bases between. From germline, CDR1 is LNHDA and CDR2 SQIVND (reference sequence). The CDR3 loop spans 12 amino acids. The CDR3 loop is CASSLPGDEQFF. The CDR3 DNA sequence: TGTGCCAGTAGTTTGCCAGGGGATGAGCAGTTCTTC.

By share of the sample, this clone is hyperexpanded. The sample has other DNA sequences that encode this CDR3 too. CDR3 protein: CASSLTQGVETGELFF. For the CDR3, the DNA is TGCGCCAGCAGCCTGACACAGGGGGTAGAAACCGGGGAGCTGTTTTTT. The rearrangement links TRBV4-1 to TRBJ2-2; 8 bases agree with TRBD1. This CDR3 has 16 residues. V lost 4 bases and J lost 5; bases outside the gene matches: 9. CDR1 and CDR2 (germline): MGHRA, YSYEKL.

The chain has TRBV19 and TRBJ1-2, with a weak D call TRBD1 (6 bases). Trimming pared 6 bases from V and 0 bases from J, leaving 8 bases between. Germline CDR1 and CDR2: LNHDA and SQIVND (reference sequence). The CDR3 is made up of 13 amino acids. Here the CDR3 reads CASSRTANYGYTF. In nucleotides, the CDR3 is TGTGCCAGTAGCAGGACAGCTAACTATGGCTACACCTTC.

The CDR3, as DNA: TGTGCCACCACCCCTCTCGCAGGGTTTAACACTGAAGCTTTCTTT. It yields the protein CATTPLAGFNTEAFF. The V and J genes are TRBV9 and TRBJ1-1, with a possible D match to TRBD1 (5 bases). The CDR3 contains 15 residues. V lost 9 bases, J lost 2 bases, and 20 bases lay in between. Germline-derived CDR1 and CDR2 are SGDLS and YYNGEE.

The gene calls are TRBV5-1 and TRBJ2-1; D unresolved. The germline V and J ends were trimmed by 0 bases and 6 bases, with 7 bases remaining between them. The CDR3 consists of 13 residues. Germline assignment: CDR1 SGHRS and CDR2 YFSETQ. The CDR3 DNA is TGCGCCAGCAGCTTGGGACAAATCAATGAGCAGTTCTTC. This codes for CASSLGQINEQFF.

This chain joins TRBV2 and TRBJ2-7; D uncertain. This CDR3 spans 12 amino acids. The V gene's germline CDR1 is SNHLY and CDR2 FYNNEI. V was shortened by 6 bases and J by 5 bases, with 11 bases between the two germline ends. The CDR3 protein is CASREIANEQYF. For the CDR3, the DNA is TGTGCCAGCAGAGAAATAGCCAACGAGCAGTACTTC.

In DNA, the CDR3 is TGCGCCAGCAGCCCGGGTACTACAGGTTGGAACACTGAAGCTTTCTTT. Translated: CASSPGTTGWNTEAFF. V gene TRBV5-1 combines with J gene TRBJ1-1; D possibly corresponds to TRBD1 (5 bases). CDR1 is SGHRS, CDR2 YFSETQ, per germline. V lost 4 bases and J 1 base, leaving 17 bases between the germline ends. The length of the CDR3 is 16 residues.